The present entry profiles one T cell receptor (beta chain) with its context. Profiling relied on immunoSEQ multiplex PCR, and the TCRdb table lists in-frame clones only, not all of them. In the table there are hundreds of thousands of clones, around 86% of which are singletons. These data belong to a study of blood T cell repertoires in COVID-19. The overall study: PBMCs, B-cell-depleted T cells, or T cells were the source of the cDNA or gDNA that made up the material.

The CDR3 is 13 residues long. The V segment lost 8 bases and the J segment 6 bases; nucleotides outside the gene matches: 7. Germline V CDR1 and CDR2: SGHTA, FQGNSA. This receptor was taken from a woman between 25 and 40 years old who had recovered from COVID-19. This chain links TRBV7-2 with TRBJ2-1, with 7 bases lining up with TRBD2. Sequenced material: peripheral blood. Here the CDR3 DNA reads TGTGCCAGCTTGGGGGGGGATGCCAATGAGCAGTTCTTC. Its protein is CASLGGDANEQFF.